The present TCR beta chain was sequenced within a study of beta chain features in type 1 diabetes. Study background: All samples together contributed 100 million to 120 million sorted cells for examination.

Study-wide points: Sampled from patients, naive, central memory and Treg TCRB repertoires appeared more similar than those sampled from healthy donors. Moderately but significantly shorter TCRB CDR3s were found in Type 1 diabetes patients in all four CD4+ subsets. In type 1 diabetes patients, VDJ junctions had fewer insertions; deletions at these junctions were more frequent.

Worth noting for this clone: Its antigen is undetermined.

Sorting gave populations that all exceeded 98% purity. Expressed TCRB transcripts were sequenced, since all the RNA that had been isolated was reverse transcribed. Sequencing was performed with immunoSEQ multiplex PCR; in TCRdb, only in-frame clones are kept and a portion is missing. The sample holds more than 300,000 clones, over 10% seen once. Per germline, CDR1 SGHRS and CDR2 YFSETQ. This CDR3 is built from 12 residues. Trimming removed 5 bases at V and 6 bases at J, with 12 bases between. The clonotype was recovered from a woman younger than 30 with type 1 diabetes. Source material: naive CD4+ T cells from blood. J is TRBJ2-7 and V is TRBV5-1; perhaps TRBD2 as D (5 bases). CDR3 amino acids: CASSSSEGEQYF. The CDR3 nucleotides are TGCGCCAGCAGTTCGAGCGAGGGCGAGCAGTACTTC.